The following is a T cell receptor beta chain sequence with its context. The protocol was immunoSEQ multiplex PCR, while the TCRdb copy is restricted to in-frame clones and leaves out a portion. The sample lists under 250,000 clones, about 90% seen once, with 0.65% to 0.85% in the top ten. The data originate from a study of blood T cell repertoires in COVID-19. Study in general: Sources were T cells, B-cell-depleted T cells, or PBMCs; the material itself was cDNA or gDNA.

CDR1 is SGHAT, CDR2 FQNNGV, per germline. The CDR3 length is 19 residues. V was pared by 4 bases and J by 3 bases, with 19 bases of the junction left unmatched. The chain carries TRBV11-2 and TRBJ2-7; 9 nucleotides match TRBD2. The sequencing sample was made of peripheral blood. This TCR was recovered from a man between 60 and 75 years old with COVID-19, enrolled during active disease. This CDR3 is CASSSVNSGLAGGGYEQYF. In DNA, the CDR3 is TGTGCCAGCAGCTCCGTCAATAGTGGTCTTGCGGGGGGGGGCTACGAGCAGTACTTC.